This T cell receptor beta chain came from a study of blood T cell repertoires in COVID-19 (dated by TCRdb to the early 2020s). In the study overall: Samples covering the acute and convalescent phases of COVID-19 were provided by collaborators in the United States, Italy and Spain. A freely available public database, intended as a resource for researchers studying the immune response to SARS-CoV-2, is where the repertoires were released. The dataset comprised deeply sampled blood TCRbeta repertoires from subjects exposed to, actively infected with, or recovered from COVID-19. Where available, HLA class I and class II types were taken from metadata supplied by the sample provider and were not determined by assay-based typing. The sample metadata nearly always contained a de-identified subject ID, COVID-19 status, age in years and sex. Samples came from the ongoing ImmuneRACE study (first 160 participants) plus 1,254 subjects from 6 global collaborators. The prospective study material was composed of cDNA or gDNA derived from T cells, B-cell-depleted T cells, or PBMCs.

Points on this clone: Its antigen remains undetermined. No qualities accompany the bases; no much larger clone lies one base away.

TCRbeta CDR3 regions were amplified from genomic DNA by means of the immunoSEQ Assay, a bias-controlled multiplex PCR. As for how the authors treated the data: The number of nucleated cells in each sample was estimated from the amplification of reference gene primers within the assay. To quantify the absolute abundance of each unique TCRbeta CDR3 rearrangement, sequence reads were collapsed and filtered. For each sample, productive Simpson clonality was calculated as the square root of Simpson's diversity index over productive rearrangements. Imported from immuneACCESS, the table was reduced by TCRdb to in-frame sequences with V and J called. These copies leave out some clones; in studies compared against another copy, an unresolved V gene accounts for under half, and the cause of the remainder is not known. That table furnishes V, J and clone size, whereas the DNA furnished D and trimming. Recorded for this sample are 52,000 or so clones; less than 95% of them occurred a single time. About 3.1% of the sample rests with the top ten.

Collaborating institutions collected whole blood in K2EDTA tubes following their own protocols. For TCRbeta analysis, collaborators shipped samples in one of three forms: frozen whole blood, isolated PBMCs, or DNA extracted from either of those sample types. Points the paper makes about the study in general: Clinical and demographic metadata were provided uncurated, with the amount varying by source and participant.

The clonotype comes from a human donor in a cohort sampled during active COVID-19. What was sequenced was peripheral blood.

The CDR3 region has the sequence CASSYPTATGELFF. Read as DNA, the sequence is TGTGCCAGCAGTTACCCCACAGCCACCGGGGAGCTGTTTTTT. The rearranged segments are TRBV6-6 and TRBJ2-2; no D segment can be confidently identified. CDR1 and CDR2 (MNHNY, SVGAGI) derive from the germline V gene (reference sequence). Taken from cysteine to phenylalanine, the CDR3 has 14 residues. Only CDR3 DNA is held: 42 bases, read in frame from base 1. V was cut back by 2 bases and J by 4 bases, leaving a gap of 8 bases between them.